This passage covers 20 T cell receptor beta chains from one sample sequenced in a study of T-cell memory formation after mild COVID-19. MiXCR, run by TCRdb on the 5' RACE reads, gives a single entry per CDR3 protein. This sample yields around 45,000 distinct CDR3 sequences, of which 8% to 10% are seen a single time; over 9.5% belongs to the top ten. Sequencing used PBMCs or a T cell subset sorted from them (not recorded which). Receptor source: an adult woman who had mild COVID-19 (a few samples of this study predate the infection). Cell type and time point are not known.

This clonotype has ten or more counts. This chain links TRBV18 with TRBJ2-2, with D unclear. Per germline, CDR1 KGHSH and CDR2 LQKENI. Trimming stripped 3 bases from V and 0 bases from J, with 5 bases between. The CDR3 runs 14 residues. The CDR3 DNA reads as TGTGCCAGCTCACCTGTAGCGAACACCGGGGAGCTGTTTTTT. Translating it yields CASSPVANTGELFF.

J is TRBJ2-5 and V is TRBV6-1; D is ambiguous. The CDR3 totals 14 residues. V lost 6 bases and J 2 bases, leaving 13 bases between the germline ends. CDR1 and CDR2 (germline): MNHNS, SASEGT. CDR3 loop: CASRPLNGQETQYF. The CDR3 DNA follows: TGTGCCAGCAGACCCTTGAACGGACAAGAGACCCAGTACTTC.

The chain recombines TRBV3-1 with TRBJ1-1; 10 nucleotides align to TRBD1. The germline V gene encodes CDR1 LGHDT and CDR2 YNNKEL (reference sequence). The J segment lost 5 bases and the V segment lost 1 base, leaving 4 bases of the junction unmatched. CDR3 size: 15 residues. CDR3 sequence: CASSQGDRGKTEAFF. The CDR3 bases are TGTGCCAGCAGCCAAGGGGACAGGGGAAAAACTGAAGCTTTCTTT. Complete variable domain (other parts from reference TRBV3-1 and TRBJ1-1): DTAVSQTPKYLVTQMGNDKSIKCEQNLGHDTMYWYKQDSKKFLKIMFSYNNKELIINETVPNRFSPKSPDKAHLNLHINSLELGDSAVYFCASSQGDRGKTEAFFGQGTRLTVV.

The V and J genes are TRBV7-9 and TRBJ2-3; a possible D gene is TRBD2 (5 bases). This CDR3 is built from 14 residues. Trimming took 4 bases from V and 2 from J, leaving 10 bases between them. Germline CDR1 reads SEHNR; CDR2 reads FQNEAQ (reference sequence). The CDR3: CASSSLDFTDTQYF. CDR3 coding DNA: TGTGCCAGCAGCTCCCTGGACTTCACAGATACGCAGTATTTT.

This chain uses TRBV2 with TRBJ1-1; 7 bases agree with TRBD1. In germline, CDR1 is SNHLY, CDR2 FYNNEI. CDR3 length: 12 residues. The V segment lost 6 bases and the J segment 8 bases; nucleotides outside the gene matches: 6. The CDR3 protein is CASSFHRGEAFF. Written as DNA, the CDR3 is TGTGCCAGCAGCTTTCACAGGGGAGAAGCTTTCTTT.

The table lists this clonotype with a few counts. The chain couples TRBV9 to TRBJ2-1; TRBD2 aligns across 8 bases. Germline assignment: CDR1 SGDLS and CDR2 YYNGEE. The trim removed 4 bases at V and 2 bases at J, leaving 8 bases unmatched. This CDR3 contains 16 residues. CDR3 sequence (DNA): TGTGCCAGCAGCCCCACTAGCGGACAAACCTACAATGAGCAGTTCTTC. It yields the protein CASSPTSGQTYNEQFF.

The sample holds many counts of this clonotype. The rearrangement links TRBV18 to TRBJ2-7, with 7 bases that match TRBD2. Germline V gene data show CDR1 as KGHSH and CDR2 as LQKENI. J lost 3 bases, V lost 3 bases, and 5 bases had no gene match. The CDR3 runs to 14 residues. As DNA, the CDR3 is TGTGCCAGCTCACCGGCTAGCGGTATCTACGAGCAGTACTTC. Translating gives CASSPASGIYEQYF.

This clonotype was counted at least ten times. The J gene is TRBJ2-7, the V gene TRBV6-5; possibly TRBD2 for D (6 bases). This CDR3 region has 14 residues. Trimming pared 4 bases from V and 0 bases from J, leaving 10 bases between. The germline gives CDR1 MNHEY, CDR2 SVGAGI. The CDR3 sequence is CASSSGLISYEQYF. CDR3 bases: TGTGCCAGCAGTTCGGGACTTATCTCCTACGAGCAGTACTTC.

The genes are TRBV7-6 and TRBJ2-3; 7 nucleotides match TRBD2. This CDR3 is 12 amino acids long. V gave up 3 bases and J gave up 9 bases; unmatched junction bases: 3. Germline CDR1 reads SGHVS; CDR2 reads FNYEAQ. CDR3 sequence: CASSFASGTQYF. The DNA of the CDR3 is TGTGCCAGCAGCTTCGCTAGCGGAACGCAGTATTTT. Looking up the rest from reference TRBV7-6 and TRBJ2-3 gives the full variable domain: GAGVSQSPRYKVTKRGQDVALRCDPISGHVSLYWYRQALGQGPEFLTYFNYEAQQDKSGLPNDRFSAERPEGSISTLTIQRTEQRDSAMYRCASSFASGTQYFGPGTRLTVL.

This clonotype was seen more than once but under ten times. The chain joins TRBV24-1 to TRBJ1-2, with D perhaps TRBD1 (6 bases). The CDR3 covers 14 residues. The ends were cut back, 4 bases at V and 6 bases at J, with 14 bases in the middle. Germline CDR1 KGHDR, CDR2 SFDVKD. Here the CDR3 DNA reads TGTGCCACCAGTGACGGACAGTTCTGGAATGGCTACACCTTC. This translates into CATSDGQFWNGYTF.

A few counts support this clonotype. The V and J genes are TRBV4-3 and TRBJ1-2, with D uncertain. This CDR3 spans 16 amino acids. V lost 3 bases to trimming and J lost 0 bases, with 14 bases between them. Germline lookup yields CDR1 LGHNA and CDR2 YSLEER. CDR3 in DNA: TGCGCCAGCAGCCAGGCCAGGTTTTTCTCTAACTATGGCTACACCTTC. It specifies CASSQARFFSNYGYTF.

V gene TRBV9 combines with J gene TRBJ2-1; D may match TRBD1 or TRBD2 (7 bases each). The J call is doubtful: the DNA matches TRBJ2-7 better. The CDR3 has 12 residues. Germline assignment: CDR1 SGDLS and CDR2 YYNGEE. The CDR3 DNA reads TGTGCCAGCAGATCAGGGGGGGGTGAGCAGTACTTC. Its translation: CASRSGGGEQYF.

This clonotype showed up many times. The rearrangement joins TRBV4-2 to TRBJ2-1, with D maybe TRBD1 (6 bases). V lost 1 base and J lost 11, with 6 bases in between. The CDR3 loop spans 11 amino acids. Per the germline V gene, CDR1 is LGHNA and CDR2 is YNFKEQ. CDR3 protein: CASSQGGQQFF. The CDR3 region has the DNA TGTGCCAGCAGCCAAGGGGGGCAGCAGTTCTTC.

V and J are TRBV6-5 and TRBJ1-4; TRBD1 agrees at 8 bases. This CDR3 region has 15 residues. The trim removed 6 bases at V and 8 bases at J, leaving 11 bases unmatched. Germline-derived CDR1 and CDR2 are MNHEY and SVGAGI. CDR3 nucleotide sequence: TGTGCCAGCAGGTCATTCAGGGGGCCGAGGGAAAAACTGTTTTTT. Translating gives CASRSFRGPREKLFF.

This clonotype has only a few counts. The V call is TRBV29-1, the J call TRBJ2-7, with D unclear. This CDR3 has 13 amino acids. V was cut by 3 bases and J by 0 bases, with 9 bases left in between. Germline loops: CDR1 SQVTM, CDR2 ANQGSEA. The CDR3 region has the DNA TGCAGCGTTGATGGGCCAGGCTCCTACGAGCAGTACTTC. Protein: CSVDGPGSYEQYF.

This clonotype was observed many times. V is TRBV12-3 or TRBV12-4 and J is TRBJ2-5; 8 nucleotides match TRBD2. Trimming at V came to 6 bases and at J to 5 bases, leaving 5 bases not matched to a gene. CDR3 length equals 13 residues. The DNA of the CDR3 is TGTGCCAGCAGAGCTCCTAGCGGGGAGACCCAGTACTTC. Amino acids: CASRAPSGETQYF.

This sequence joins TRBV6-2 or TRBV6-3 and TRBJ1-1, with TRBD1 as a possible D gene (5 bases). The V end lost 5 bases, the J end lost 1 base, and 11 bases lay between the germline ends. Germline CDR1 and CDR2: MNHEY and SVGEGT. The CDR3 spans 14 residues. The CDR3 sequence: CASSTRRENTEAFF. CDR3 nucleotide sequence: TGTGCCAGCAGTACTCGCAGGGAGAACACTGAAGCTTTCTTT.

This clonotype was seen more than once but under ten times. J is TRBJ1-1 and V is TRBV3-1; TRBD1 aligns across 10 bases. Per the germline V gene, CDR1 is LGHDT and CDR2 is YNNKEL (reference sequence). V lost 4 bases, J lost 11 bases, and 4 bases stayed unmatched. This CDR3 region has 12 residues. The CDR3, as DNA: TGTGCCAGCAGCCCCGGGACAGGGGTCGCTTTCTTT. It specifies CASSPGTGVAFF.

In this sample, this clonotype turned up many times. The rearrangement links TRBV29-1 to TRBJ2-1, with 11 bases that match TRBD2. V dropped 1 base and J dropped 9; count of bases not matched to a gene: 11. There are 16 residues in the CDR3. Germline assignment: CDR1 SQVTM and CDR2 ANQGSEA. The CDR3 coding sequence is TGCAGCGTTGAAGGAGGTCAGGGACTAGCGGTCCGTGAGCAGTTCTTC. Encoded protein: CSVEGGQGLAVREQFF.

In its sample, this clonotype was seen many times. This chain uses TRBV4-2 with TRBJ2-1; D is undetermined. Germline assignment: CDR1 LGHNA and CDR2 YNFKEQ. The CDR3 sequence is 13 residues long. Trimming stripped 4 bases from V and 8 bases from J, with 12 bases between. The CDR3 region has the DNA TGTGCCAGCAGCCGACCTTCCTCCGATGAGCAGTTCTTC. This encodes CASSRPSSDEQFF.